This record looks at one T cell receptor (beta chain) sequence and its context. This clonotype was detected a few times. Its antigen is currently not known. Per-base quality was not reported, and no clone a single base away is much larger than it. This sample was taken from a study of vaccination and CD4 T cells after COVID-19 (dated 2022 in TCRdb). Concerning the study at large: Convalescent patients had a positive SARS-CoV-2 result on nasal swab PCR, and of these patients, several had mild disease and one had severe disease. Participants got two doses of the Pfizer-BioNTech BNT162b2 vaccine (n=8) or two doses of the Moderna mRNA-1273 vaccine (n=2). Post-COVID blood samples from convalescent patients were collected a median of around 100 days after diagnosis, with a range of roughly 35 to 170 days. For three convalescent patients, samples were collected at an early post-vaccination timepoint (day 14) as well as at a late post-vaccination timepoint (days 161 to 241). In around ten COVID-19 convalescent patients and a few infection-naive healthy vaccine recipients, the spike-specific CD4+ TCR repertoire before mRNA vaccination was compared with the repertoire after mRNA vaccination. Post-vaccine blood samples were obtained a median of around 74 days after the second vaccine dose, with a range of roughly 14 to 241 days. The convalescent cohort comprised six males and four females, including two Hispanic individuals, seven Caucasians, two Asians and one multiracial person. General study outcomes and caveats: Nearly all vaccine-specific clones in convalescent patients (304 of 307) were mono-reactive for SARS-CoV-2 spike rather than cross-reactive with common cold coronaviruses. In convalescent patients, a median around 84% of post-vaccine SARS-CoV-2-reactive clones were detected only after vaccination, and vaccine-specific priming was suggested by this finding. The study included relatively few convalescent patients and did not analyze early timepoints after natural infection. The median count of SARS-CoV-2-reactive clonotypes went up from approximately 22 after infection to around 38 after vaccination, although the change was not significant.

This specimen's time point label, per the study, means: late sampling 161 to 241 days after vaccination in a few convalescent patients. The convalescent patients' positive SARS-CoV-2 PCR tests were from March to December 2020, which was before the Alpha, Beta and Delta variants emerged in the United States. Ficoll-Paque Plus gradient centrifugation was used to isolate PBMCs from whole blood, and the isolated PBMCs were then either used fresh or cryopreserved at -140C. Library preparation employed PCR. The data were produced on an Illumina iSeq 100. For the original study's pipeline: Non-productive sequences were removed, and CDR3s that did not start with C, did not end with F or W, or were shorter than 7 amino acids were discarded. Levenshtein distances (stringdist) and unrooted phylogenetic trees (ape) in R version 3.6.1 were used to assess CDR3 homology. TCRdb handled the public reads itself, with Q25 trimming in fastp and clone calling in MiXCR, and kept productive beta chains. One record per CDR3 amino acid sequence lists the most common genes and DNA. The V and J calls reflect TCRdb's pipeline rather than the authors' work. The sample table holds 25,000 to 35,000 distinct CDR3 sequences, of which about 46% were seen once. In total, the top ten clones hold about 5.6% of the sample.

Taken from cysteine to phenylalanine, the CDR3 has 14 residues. Only the CDR3 region is kept as DNA, spanning 42 bases read in frame from base 1. CDR1 is given as MNHEY and CDR2 as SMNVEV, both from the germline V gene (reference sequence). The V and J ends are trimmed by 6 bases and 10 bases, leaving 16 bases between them. This TCR derives from a human donor who had recovered from COVID-19. In this chain, TRBV27 is recombined with TRBJ1-6; the D gene cannot be named for sure. The specimen was CD4+ T cells from blood, collected about 7 months after SARS-CoV-2 vaccination. This receptor carries the CDR3 CASRPLELRSPLHF. The DNA sequence is given as TGTGCCAGCAGACCCCTGGAATTGCGATCACCCCTCCACTTT.